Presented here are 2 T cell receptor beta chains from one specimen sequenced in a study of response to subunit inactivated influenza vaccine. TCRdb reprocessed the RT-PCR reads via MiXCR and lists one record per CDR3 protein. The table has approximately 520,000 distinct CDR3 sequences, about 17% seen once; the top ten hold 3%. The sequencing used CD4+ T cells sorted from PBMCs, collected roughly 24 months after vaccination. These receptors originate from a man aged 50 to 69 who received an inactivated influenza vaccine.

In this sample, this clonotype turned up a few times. DNA of the CDR3: TGTGCCAGCAGTGAAGCGAGACTAAGAGAGCAGTTCTTC. It yields the protein CASSEARLREQFF. This rearrangement joins TRBV2 to TRBJ2-1; perhaps TRBD2 as D (5 bases). The V end was cut by 0 bases, the J end by 10 bases, with 10 bases between. CDR1 and CDR2 from the germline V gene are SNHLY and FYNNEI. The CDR3 is made up of 13 amino acids. The full variable domain, its missing parts supplied by reference TRBV2 and TRBJ2-1, is EPEVTQTPSHQVTQMGQEVILRCVPISNHLYFYWYRQILGQKVEFLVSFYNNEISEKSEIFDDQFSVERPDGSNFTLKIRSTKLEDSAMYFCASSEARLREQFFGPGTRLTVL.

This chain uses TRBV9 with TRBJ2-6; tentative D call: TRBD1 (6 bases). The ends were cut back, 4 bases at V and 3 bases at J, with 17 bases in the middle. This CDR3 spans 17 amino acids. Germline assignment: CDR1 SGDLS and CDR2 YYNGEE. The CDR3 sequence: CASSPTLGAYGANVLTF. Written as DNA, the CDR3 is TGTGCCAGCAGCCCGACCTTGGGGGCGTATGGGGCCAACGTCCTGACTTTC.